Below are 27 T cell receptor beta chains sequenced from a single sample in a study of blood T cell repertoires in COVID-19. Assay used: immunoSEQ multiplex PCR; TCRdb lists only in-frame clones, some missing. Of 210,000 or so clones in the sample, 75% to 85% are singletons; the top ten hold roughly 1.2%. What was sequenced was peripheral blood. Receptors originate from a woman aged 25 to 39 with COVID-19, enrolled during active disease.

This sequence joins TRBV27 and TRBJ2-1, with TRBD2 matching over 8 bases. The CDR3 is made up of 16 amino acids. With V trimmed by 7 bases and J by 4 bases, 12 bases remained unmatched. Germline V gene lookup returns CDR1 MNHEY and CDR2 SMNVEV (reference sequence). The CDR3 here is CASTPSLAGRYNEQFF. DNA for the CDR3: TGTGCCAGCACCCCTTCTCTAGCGGGCCGGTACAATGAGCAGTTCTTC.

This clone has more than one count but fewer than ten. The chain is built from TRBV7-9 and TRBJ2-7; TRBD1 aligns across 8 bases. Germline CDR1 reads SEHNR; CDR2 reads FQNEAQ (reference sequence). The CDR3 loop spans 15 amino acids. The trim removed 6 bases at V and 6 bases at J, leaving 13 bases unmatched. The chain's CDR3 is CASSGTGTGGGEQYF. CDR3 coding DNA: TGTGCCAGCAGTGGCACCGGGACAGGTGGGGGCGAGCAGTACTTC.

This chain links TRBV25-1 with TRBJ1-2; 8 bases match TRBD1. V lost 4 bases to trimming and J lost 8 bases; unmatched junction nucleotides: 12. CDR1 and CDR2 from the germline V gene are MGHDK and SYGVNS. The CDR3 is 15 amino acids. As DNA, the CDR3 is TGTGCCAGCAGTGGCCCTTTGTGGGACAGGAACGGCTACACCTTC. Protein sequence: CASSGPLWDRNGYTF.

This CDR3 reads CASSSGTVNEKLFF. The CDR3 nucleotides read TGTGCCAGCAGCTCCGGGACAGTTAATGAAAAACTGTTTTTT. The chain recombines TRBV5-4 with TRBJ1-4; 7 positions agree with TRBD1. V gave up 3 bases and J gave up 4 bases; unmatched junction bases: 3. Germline CDR1 and CDR2: SGHNT and YYREEE (reference sequence). The CDR3 is made up of 14 amino acids.

The chain joins TRBV6-6 to TRBJ2-7; 9 nucleotides match TRBD2. The junction had 13 bases not matched to a gene; V was cut back by 3 bases and J by 7 bases. This CDR3 spans 16 amino acids. In germline, CDR1 is MNHNY, CDR2 SVGAGI (reference sequence). This CDR3 is CASSYSGLAAGGEQYF. The CDR3 nucleotides read TGTGCCAGCAGTTATTCAGGACTAGCTGCGGGGGGGGAGCAGTACTTC.

The chain is built from TRBV24-1 and TRBJ2-2; 7 bases map to TRBD1. Germline assignment: CDR1 KGHDR and CDR2 SFDVKD. The V gene end was trimmed by 9 bases and the J gene end by 6 bases; junction bases not matched to a gene: 0. The CDR3 totals 11 residues. CDR3 coding DNA: TGTGCCACCGGACAGGCCGGGGAGCTGTTTTTT. Translated: CATGQAGELFF.

J is TRBJ1-1 and V is TRBV6-5, with 9 bases lining up with TRBD1. Trimming cost V 2 bases and J 4 bases; bases outside gene matches: 5. CDR1 is MNHEY and CDR2 is SVGAGI in the germline V gene. The CDR3 is 15 residues long. The CDR3 sequence: CASSYGTGLLTEAFF. The CDR3 DNA reads as TGTGCCAGCAGTTACGGGACAGGGCTTCTCACTGAAGCTTTCTTT.

This clone appeared a single time. The chain uses TRBV2 and TRBJ1-5; 7 bases fit TRBD1. The CDR3 length is 15 residues. Germline V gene lookup returns CDR1 SNHLY and CDR2 FYNNEI. Trimming removed 6 bases from V and 4 bases from J; junction bases left unmatched: 9. The CDR3 DNA is TGTGCCAGCAGCGTCGGACAGGCCCCTAATCAGCCCCAGCATTTT. This sequence encodes CASSVGQAPNQPQHF.

The chain joins TRBV18 to TRBJ1-2, with D possibly being TRBD1 (6 bases). This CDR3 contains 13 residues. CDR1 and CDR2 from the germline V gene are KGHSH and LQKENI. Trimming cost V 6 bases and J 7 bases, with 15 bases left between them. DNA of the CDR3: TGTGCCAGCTCCCCTGCCGAAGGGGGTGGCTACACCTTC. Amino acids: CASSPAEGGGYTF.

The gene calls are TRBV25-1 and TRBJ1-2; possible D gene TRBD1, 5 bases. The CDR3 runs to 14 residues. Trimming stripped 4 bases from V and 9 bases from J, with 18 bases between. The germline gives CDR1 MGHDK, CDR2 SYGVNS. This CDR3 reads CASSARVGQGRYTF. CDR3 coding DNA: TGTGCCAGCAGTGCCAGGGTAGGCCAAGGGCGCTACACCTTC.

A few counts support this clone. The chain combines TRBV20-1 with TRBJ1-6; D ambiguous. The germline V and J ends were trimmed by 3 bases and 2 bases, with 5 bases remaining between them. The V gene's germline CDR1 is DFQATT and CDR2 SNEGSKA (reference sequence). This CDR3 has 13 amino acids. As DNA, the CDR3 is TGCAGTGCTAGTCGGGCCTATAATTCACCCCTCCACTTT. As protein: CSASRAYNSPLHF.

The chain joins TRBV29-1 to TRBJ2-1; D might be TRBD2 (7 bases). Germline CDR1 reads SQVTM; CDR2 reads ANQGSEA. The CDR3 is 18 residues long. Trimming pared 0 bases from V and 7 bases from J, leaving 25 bases between. Here the CDR3 reads CSVEELEGGHPVINEQFF. The CDR3 coding sequence is TGCAGCGTTGAAGAACTCGAGGGGGGGCACCCGGTCATTAATGAGCAGTTCTTC.

This sequence joins TRBV29-1 and TRBJ2-2; weak D call: TRBD1 (6 bases). V was trimmed by 6 bases and J by 5 bases, leaving 10 bases between them. Germline V CDR1 and CDR2: SQVTM, ANQGSEA. This CDR3 contains 12 residues. The CDR3 DNA reads as TGCAGCGTCGGACAGATGACCGGGGAGCTGTTTTTT. As protein: CSVGQMTGELFF.

The chain couples TRBV5-6 to TRBJ2-6; TRBD1 matches 7 bases. The CDR3 is 16 residues long. Germline values: CDR1 SGHDT, CDR2 YYEEEE. V shed 9 bases and J 3 bases; nucleotides not matched to a gene: 12. The CDR3 bases are TGTGCCACCACACCCGGAACAGGGGTTGGGGCCAACGTCCTGACTTTC. Protein: CATTPGTGVGANVLTF.

The V and J genes are TRBV28 and TRBJ1-3; tentative D call: TRBD1 (5 bases). The CDR3 is 15 amino acids. Trimming left V 5 bases short and J 0 bases short, with 11 bases between. In germline, CDR1 is MDHEN, CDR2 SYDVKM. Written as DNA, the CDR3 is TGTGCCAGCAGTCCTTCGGGGGGCTCTGGAAACACCATATATTTT. Translation gives CASSPSGGSGNTIYF.

The chain recombines TRBV4-2 with TRBJ1-2, with D tentatively TRBD1 (6 bases). Germline V gene sequence: CDR1 LGHNA, CDR2 YNFKEQ. The CDR3 is made up of 15 amino acids. The ends were cut back, 0 bases at V and 4 bases at J, with 12 bases in the middle. The CDR3 loop reads CASSQDHRAAYGYTF. The DNA for the CDR3 is TGTGCCAGCAGCCAAGATCACAGGGCGGCCTATGGCTACACCTTC.

CDR3 protein: CASSSREFHTEAFF. The CDR3 DNA reads as TGTGCCAGTAGTTCCAGGGAATTTCACACTGAAGCTTTCTTT. The rearrangement joins TRBV19 to TRBJ1-1, with TRBD1 as a possible D gene (5 bases). Trimming removed 5 bases at V and 3 bases at J, with 13 bases between. Germline V gene data show CDR1 as LNHDA and CDR2 as SQIVND (reference sequence). The CDR3 runs to 14 residues.

The V gene is TRBV25-1, the J gene TRBJ1-2, with D perhaps matching TRBD1 (6 bases). Germline CDR1 is MGHDK and CDR2 is SYGVNS. The CDR3 extends over 14 amino acids. V was cut by 0 bases and J by 2 bases, with 7 bases left in between. The CDR3 sequence: CASSEYGGNYGYTF. The DNA for the CDR3 is TGTGCCAGCAGTGAATATGGGGGCAACTATGGCTACACCTTC.

The V call is TRBV18, the J call TRBJ1-4, with D uncertain. The CDR3 consists of 17 residues. The V end lost 2 bases, the J end lost 8 bases, and 21 bases lay between the germline ends. Germline-derived CDR1 and CDR2 are KGHSH and LQKENI. This CDR3 is CASSPRMASPGDEKLFF. The DNA for the CDR3 is TGTGCCAGCTCACCAAGGATGGCGTCCCCGGGTGACGAAAAACTGTTTTTT.

This chain uses TRBV18 with TRBJ2-1, with D possibly being TRBD2 (6 bases). CDR3 length equals 15 residues. The ends were cut back, 5 bases at V and 4 bases at J, with 15 bases in the middle. CDR1 and CDR2 (germline): KGHSH, LQKENI. The CDR3 nucleotides read TGTGCCAGCTCATTATCCCGGGACTCTTACAATGAGCAGTTCTTC. Translation: CASSLSRDSYNEQFF.

The V call is TRBV6-5, the J call TRBJ1-1; maybe TRBD1 (5 bases). CDR3 length: 13 residues. Trimming left V 6 bases short and J 5 bases short, with 13 bases between. Germline V gene sequence: CDR1 MNHEY, CDR2 SVGAGI. The CDR3 DNA is TGTGCCAGCAGACCCCAGGGAAGTACTGAAGCTTTCTTT. This sequence encodes CASRPQGSTEAFF.

V usage is TRBV7-3 and J usage is TRBJ2-1; no reliable D call. With 5 bases removed from V and 2 bases from J, the gap between germline ends came to 13 bases. CDR3 size: 15 residues. Germline V gene sequence: CDR1 SGHTA, CDR2 FQGTGA. The CDR3, as DNA: TGTGCCAGCAGCGAGTTGGAAAGCGCCTACAATGAGCAGTTCTTC. This gives the protein CASSELESAYNEQFF.

The chain recombines TRBV19 with TRBJ2-7, with 7 bases matching TRBD1. The CDR3 is made up of 13 amino acids. Germline-derived CDR1 and CDR2 are LNHDA and SQIVND (reference sequence). The ends lost 5 bases at V and 5 bases at J; junction bases unmatched: 6. The CDR3, as DNA: TGTGCCAGTAGTCAGATACAGGGGAACGAGCAGTACTTC. Translating gives CASSQIQGNEQYF.

A note on this clone: The sample has other DNA sequences that encode this CDR3 too. The chain is built from TRBV12-5 and TRBJ2-2, with 9 bases lining up with TRBD2. Trimming cost V 8 bases and J 5 bases; bases outside gene matches: 9. The CDR3 covers 15 residues. Germline-derived CDR1 and CDR2 are LGHNT and FRNRAP. CDR3 amino acids: CASFRAGGRTGELFF. As DNA, the CDR3 is TGTGCTAGTTTCCGCGCGGGGGGGCGGACCGGGGAGCTGTTTTTT.

The chain links TRBV3-1 (or the pseudogene TRBV3-2) to TRBJ2-3; D unresolved. The ends were cut back, 1 base at V and 7 bases at J, with 9 bases in the middle. The CDR3 runs to 13 residues. CDR1 and CDR2 (germline): LGHDT, YNNKEL (reference sequence). The CDR3 sequence is CASSQATVNTQYF. The CDR3 DNA sequence: TGTGCCAGCAGCCAAGCGACTGTAAATACGCAGTATTTT.

This clone was seen only a few times. The chain is built from TRBV6-2 or TRBV6-3 and TRBJ1-5; D unclear. This CDR3 comprises 15 residues. Germline V gene lookup returns CDR1 MNHEY and CDR2 SVGEGT. V gave up 2 bases and J gave up 4 bases, with 12 bases separating them. This chain's CDR3 is CASSYDSASNQPQHF. CDR3 DNA sequence: TGTGCCAGCAGTTACGACTCAGCCTCAAATCAGCCCCAGCATTTT.

The V and J genes are TRBV7-9 and TRBJ2-3; possibly TRBD2 for D (7 bases). In germline, CDR1 is SEHNR, CDR2 FQNEAQ (reference sequence). Trimming shortened V by 2 bases and J by 5 bases, and 14 bases separated the two germline ends. There are 15 residues in the CDR3. The CDR3 DNA reads TGTGCCAGCAGCTTAATGGGGGGGCGGGAAGATACGCAGTATTTT. It yields the protein CASSLMGGREDTQYF.